Shown below are 32 T cell receptor beta chains from a single sample sequenced in a study of T cells after posttransplantation cyclophosphamide. Sequenced by immunoSEQ multiplex PCR; TCRdb stores in-frame clones only, minus some. There are approximately 31,000 clones in the sample, none observed a single time. Sequencing was carried out using PBMCs. The receptors originated from a woman in her thirties in good health and a related stem cell transplant donor.

The chain recombines TRBV5-6 with TRBJ1-1; D possibly corresponds to TRBD1 (6 bases). In germline, CDR1 is SGHDT, CDR2 YYEEEE. There are 13 residues in the CDR3. The V and J ends lost 1 base and 3 bases respectively, with 7 bases between them. The CDR3 loop reads CASSLSGDTEAFF. CDR3 coding DNA: TGTGCCAGCAGCTTGTCAGGGGACACTGAAGCTTTCTTT.

This chain uses TRBV7-9 with TRBJ1-5, with 9 bases aligning to TRBD1. Looked up from germline, CDR1 is SEHNR and CDR2 is FQNEAQ (reference sequence). Trimming removed 5 bases from V and 5 bases from J; junction bases left unmatched: 7. This CDR3 region has 15 residues. CDR3 sequence: CASSLGQGDDQPQHF. CDR3 DNA: TGTGCCAGCAGCCTGGGACAGGGTGATGATCAGCCCCAGCATTTT.

In this sample, this clone turned up many times. The chain joins TRBV10-3 to TRBJ2-7; no firm D call. Trimming took off 8 bases at V and 2 bases at J, with 10 bases between the two ends. Germline CDR1 ENHRY, CDR2 SYGVKD. This CDR3 comprises 12 residues. CDR3 amino acids: CAISDKAYEQYF. The CDR3 coding sequence is TGTGCCATCTCCGACAAGGCCTACGAGCAGTACTTC.

This clone appeared many times. This chain connects TRBV2 to TRBJ2-7; 11 bases line up with TRBD1. Germline CDR1 is SNHLY and CDR2 is FYNNEI. This CDR3 contains 15 residues. V trimming: 4 bases; J trimming: 6 bases; junction bases outside the gene matches: 8. The CDR3 DNA reads TGTGCCAGCAGTGTGTCGGGACAGGGGGGTTTCGAGCAGTACTTC. It translates to CASSVSGQGGFEQYF.

This chain joins TRBV30 and TRBJ1-2; a possible D gene is TRBD1 (5 bases). The CDR3 loop spans 14 amino acids. The ends were cut back, 5 bases at V and 6 bases at J, with 19 bases in the middle. Germline-derived CDR1 and CDR2 are GTSNPN and SVGIG (reference sequence). CDR3 amino acids: CAWFGGGALHGYTF. CDR3 in DNA: TGTGCCTGGTTCGGGGGAGGGGCCTTACATGGCTACACCTTC.

This chain joins TRBV6-5 and TRBJ2-7; D gene uncertain. Germline loops: CDR1 MNHEY, CDR2 SVGAGI. The CDR3 totals 14 residues. V was clipped by 0 bases and J by 2 bases, with 8 bases between them. CDR3 DNA: TGTGCCAGCAGTTACTCAGGCAGCGCCTACGAGCAGTACTTC. Translation gives CASSYSGSAYEQYF.

The sample holds many counts of this clone. The J gene is TRBJ2-1, the V gene TRBV19; 7 nucleotides align to TRBD2. The CDR3 runs 17 residues. Per the germline V gene, CDR1 is LNHDA and CDR2 is SQIVND (reference sequence). J was trimmed by 6 bases and V by 3 bases; bases with no gene match: 14. The DNA of the CDR3 is TGTGCCAGTAGTATCGCGCGAAGGGACTATCCCCCCAATGAGCAGTTCTTC. Protein sequence: CASSIARRDYPPNEQFF.

This chain connects TRBV29-1 to TRBJ2-3; a possible D gene is TRBD1 (5 bases). This CDR3 region has 15 residues. CDR1 SQVTM and CDR2 ANQGSEA come from the germline V gene. V lost 1 base and J lost 2, with 13 bases in between. CDR3 nucleotides: TGCAGCGTTGAAGGACAGCAAGGAGCCACAGATACGCAGTATTTT. It is translated as CSVEGQQGATDTQYF.

This clone has at least ten counts. The chain joins TRBV7-2 to TRBJ2-5, with unresolved D. V was pared by 4 bases and J by 5 bases, with 5 bases between. The germline gives CDR1 SGHTA, CDR2 FQGNSA. This CDR3 comprises 11 residues. The CDR3 DNA is TGTGCCAGCAGCTCTCAGGAGACCCAGTACTTC. Translating gives CASSSQETQYF.

This clone was seen at least ten times. This chain links TRBV5-1 with TRBJ2-7; D uncertain. The CDR3 is 13 residues long. Deletions cut 1 base from V and 3 bases from J, with 8 bases between. Germline V gene lookup returns CDR1 SGHRS and CDR2 YFSETQ. CDR3 sequence (DNA): TGCGCCAGCAGCTTGCGTCCGGTCTACGAGCAGTACTTC. Translated, it gives CASSLRPVYEQYF. The variable domain in full, completed from reference TRBV5-1 and TRBJ2-7, reads KAGVTQTPRYLIKTRGQQVTLSCSPISGHRSVSWYQQTPGQGLQFLFEYFSETQRNKGNFPGRFSGRQFSNSRSEMNVSTLELGDSALYLCASSLRPVYEQYFGPGTRLTVT.

This clone was seen repeatedly, ten times or more. J is TRBJ1-5 and V is TRBV28, with D possibly TRBD1 on 6 matching bases. Germline assignment: CDR1 MDHEN and CDR2 SYDVKM. The CDR3 loop spans 16 amino acids. V lost 3 bases and J lost 0, with 12 bases in between. DNA for the CDR3: TGTGCCAGCAGTTTCGGACAGTATTATAGCAATCAGCCCCAGCATTTT. This gives the protein CASSFGQYYSNQPQHF.

This clone came up many times. The chain uses TRBV6-2 or TRBV6-3 and TRBJ1-1, with a tentative D call TRBD1 (6 bases). The CDR3 loop spans 14 amino acids. Germline V gives CDR1 MNHEY, CDR2 SVGEGT. Trimming pared 7 bases from V and 5 bases from J, leaving 17 bases between. CDR3 protein: CASTFPGGRTEAFF. CDR3 nucleotide sequence: TGTGCCAGCACTTTTCCCGGGGGGCGGACTGAAGCTTTCTTT.

This clone has at least ten counts. The rearrangement links TRBV27 to TRBJ2-7; TRBD1 agrees at 7 bases. V trimming: 2 bases; J trimming: 7 bases; junction bases outside the gene matches: 8. Looked up from germline, CDR1 is MNHEY and CDR2 is SMNVEV (reference sequence). The CDR3 covers 14 residues. In nucleotides, the CDR3 is TGTGCCAGCAGTTTACGAGAGGGGGCAAATGAGCAGTACTTC. Residues: CASSLREGANEQYF.

This clone was seen ten or more times. The chain has TRBV7-7 and TRBJ2-2, with D possibly being TRBD1 (6 bases). Trimming cost V 5 bases and J 0 bases, with 10 bases left between them. The CDR3 has 15 amino acids. Germline-derived CDR1 and CDR2 are SSHAT and FNYEAQ (reference sequence). This chain's CDR3 is CASSRDIANTGELFF. The CDR3 nucleotides are TGTGCCAGCAGCAGGGACATTGCGAACACCGGGGAGCTGTTTTTT. Full variable domain (outside the CDR3, taken from reference TRBV7-7 and TRBJ2-2): GAGVSQSPRYKVTKRGQDVTLRCDPISSHATLYWYQQALGQGPEFLTYFNYEAQPDKSGLPSDRFSAERPEGSISTLTIQRTEQRDSAMYRCASSRDIANTGELFFGEGSRLTVL.

This clone was detected only a few times. This CDR3 reads CASSYRGGTGELFF. The CDR3 nucleotides read TGTGCCAGCAGTTACAGGGGAGGGACCGGGGAGCTGTTTTTT. The rearrangement uses TRBV6-5 and TRBJ2-2; 7 nucleotides line up with TRBD2. Germline CDR1 reads MNHEY; CDR2 reads SVGAGI. The V segment lost 2 bases and the J segment 5 bases; nucleotides outside the gene matches: 2. The CDR3 totals 14 residues.

Many counts were recorded for this clone. V gene TRBV7-9 combines with J gene TRBJ1-2; D is possibly TRBD1 (6 bases). Germline CDR1 and CDR2: SEHNR and FQNEAQ (reference sequence). The V end was cut by 3 bases, the J end by 7 bases, with 9 bases between. CDR3 length: 12 residues. CDR3: CASSLQGSGYTF. The CDR3 DNA reads as TGTGCCAGCAGCTTGCAGGGGTCTGGCTACACCTTC. Variable domain in full (rest from reference TRBV7-9 and TRBJ1-2): DTGVSQNPRHKITKRGQNVTFRCDPISEHNRLYWYRQTLGQGPEFLTYFQNEAQLEKSRLLSDRFSAERPKGSFSTLEIQRTEQGDSAMYLCASSLQGSGYTFGSGTRLTVV.

This clone has at least ten counts. The chain employs TRBV18 and TRBJ1-4; tentative D call: TRBD1 (5 bases). The germline gives CDR1 KGHSH, CDR2 LQKENI. This CDR3 comprises 13 residues. Between the trimmed V and J ends, which lost 2 bases and 6 bases, there was a span of 7 bases. This chain's CDR3 is CASSPGADEKLFF. The CDR3 nucleotides read TGTGCCAGCTCACCAGGGGCCGATGAAAAACTGTTTTTT.

The sample holds many counts of this clone. The chain joins TRBV5-4 to TRBJ1-1; the match to TRBD1 covers 10 bases. CDR1 is SGHNT, CDR2 YYREEE, per germline (reference sequence). The trim removed 5 bases at V and 11 bases at J, leaving 12 bases unmatched. CDR3 length: 14 residues. CDR3 in amino acids: CASSMMTGGGMAFF. As DNA, the CDR3 is TGTGCCAGCAGTATGATGACAGGGGGCGGTATGGCTTTCTTT.

This clone was counted between two and nine times. V is TRBV27 and J is TRBJ1-1, with D perhaps matching TRBD1 (5 bases). The V end lost 5 bases, the J end lost 4 bases, and 14 bases lay between the germline ends. Germline CDR1 and CDR2: MNHEY and SMNVEV (reference sequence). The CDR3 loop spans 14 amino acids. This chain's CDR3 is CASSARVSVTEAFF. As DNA, the CDR3 is TGTGCCAGCAGTGCCAGGGTCTCGGTCACTGAAGCTTTCTTT.

This clone was counted many times. This chain uses TRBV4-3 with TRBJ1-1; unclear D gene. CDR3 length equals 16 residues. Trimming removed 0 bases at V and 1 base at J, with 12 bases between. Germline V gene data show CDR1 as LGHNA and CDR2 as YSLEER. CDR3 in amino acids: CASSQDHLGRNTEAFF. Written as DNA, the CDR3 is TGCGCCAGCAGCCAAGACCACCTTGGCCGGAACACTGAAGCTTTCTTT.

The CDR3 nucleotides read TGCGCCAGCAGCCCGGAGCGGGGGGGCTCTGGGGAGACCCAGTACTTC. Translating gives CASSPERGGSGETQYF. V and J are TRBV5-1 and TRBJ2-5; 10 bases are a match to TRBD2. Losses at the gene ends were 4 bases for V and 5 bases for J; bases not matched to a gene: 11. CDR1 SGHRS and CDR2 YFSETQ come from the germline V gene. This CDR3 contains 16 residues.

This clone was seen ten or more times. The chain combines TRBV18 with TRBJ2-1, with D perhaps matching TRBD1 (8 bases). The V end was cut by 3 bases, the J end by 7 bases, with 13 bases between. Germline CDR1 is KGHSH and CDR2 is LQKENI. This CDR3 has 14 residues. The CDR3 spells CASSPLQGGNEQFF. The CDR3 coding sequence is TGTGCCAGCTCACCGTTACAGGGGGGGAATGAGCAGTTCTTC.

This clone was counted a few times. V gene TRBV4-2 combines with J gene TRBJ1-4, with D perhaps matching TRBD1 (5 bases). Per germline, CDR1 LGHNA and CDR2 YNFKEQ. The CDR3 loop spans 17 amino acids. V lost 0 bases to trimming and J lost 3 bases, with 14 bases between them. The DNA of the CDR3 is TGTGCCAGCAGCCAAGACCCCCCGGGGGGAGCTAATGAAAAACTGTTTTTT. Protein: CASSQDPPGGANEKLFF.

This clone occurred many times. The V gene is TRBV19, the J gene TRBJ1-2; the match to TRBD1 covers 8 bases. CDR3 size: 14 residues. Germline-derived CDR1 and CDR2 are LNHDA and SQIVND (reference sequence). Unmatched junction bases numbered 8, after V lost 3 bases and J lost 8 bases. The CDR3 reads CASSMGQGAGGYTF. The DNA for the CDR3 is TGTGCCAGTAGTATGGGGCAGGGGGCTGGAGGCTACACCTTC.

Ten or more counts support this clone. The V call is TRBV19, the J call TRBJ1-3, with 7 positions matching TRBD1. Germline-derived CDR1 and CDR2 are LNHDA and SQIVND (reference sequence). The CDR3 runs to 16 residues. V shed 4 bases and J 4 bases; nucleotides not matched to a gene: 10. The CDR3 protein is CASSTTGEFPGNTIYF. DNA for the CDR3: TGTGCCAGTAGTACTACAGGGGAGTTTCCGGGAAACACCATATATTTT.

This clone has at least ten counts. The V gene is TRBV5-1, the J gene TRBJ1-6; unclear D gene. The V and J ends lost 0 bases and 13 bases respectively, with 14 bases between them. The germline CDR1 and CDR2 sequences are SGHRS and YFSETQ. CDR3 length: 14 residues. The CDR3 nucleotides read TGCGCCAGCAGCTTGGGGGCTAGCGGAGGGCCCCTCCACTTT. Encoded protein: CASSLGASGGPLHF.

This clone has ten or more counts. The chain joins TRBV28 to TRBJ1-1, with TRBD1 matching over 8 bases. The CDR3 is 18 residues long. J lost 7 bases, V lost 3 bases, and 19 bases had no gene match. CDR1 is MDHEN, CDR2 SYDVKM, per germline. The CDR3 DNA sequence: TGTGCCAGCAGTTTGCCCGGACAGGGCGGCATGATAGATATTGAAGCTTTCTTT. This gives the protein CASSLPGQGGMIDIEAFF.

This clone has a count of ten or more. V is TRBV18 and J is TRBJ1-1; 9 bases are shared with TRBD1. The V gene end was trimmed by 0 bases and the J gene end by 11 bases; junction bases not matched to a gene: 1. The V gene's germline CDR1 is KGHSH and CDR2 LQKENI. This CDR3 region has 12 residues. The CDR3 spells CASSPPDRGAFF. The CDR3 bases are TGTGCCAGCTCACCACCTGACAGGGGGGCTTTCTTT.

Many counts were recorded for this clone. The gene calls are TRBV7-2 and TRBJ2-3; TRBD2 matches 8 bases. The CDR3 contains 19 residues. The V gene's germline CDR1 is SGHTA and CDR2 FQGNSA. Trimming at V came to 1 base and at J to 1 base, leaving 13 bases not matched to a gene. The CDR3 loop is CASSLVGLAGVTRTDTQYF. CDR3 DNA: TGTGCCAGCAGCTTAGTAGGGCTAGCGGGCGTCACTCGCACAGATACGCAGTATTTT.

This clone was recorded many times. This chain uses TRBV10-3 with TRBJ2-3, with TRBD2 identical over 10 bases. CDR1 and CDR2 (germline): ENHRY, SYGVKD. The CDR3 has 13 residues. J lost 4 bases, V lost 10 bases, and 5 bases had no gene match. As DNA, the CDR3 is TGTGCCACCCAGGGGACTAGCGCAGATACGCAGTATTTT. It encodes CATQGTSADTQYF.

This clone was recorded at least ten times. The chain carries TRBV6-2 or TRBV6-3 and TRBJ1-1; no clear D. Germline V gene sequence: CDR1 MNHEY, CDR2 SVGEGT. Trimming shortened V by 2 bases and J by 7 bases, and 14 bases separated the two germline ends. The CDR3 totals 14 residues. As DNA, the CDR3 is TGTGCCAGCAGTTACGAGGGCCCGAGCTATGAAGCTTTCTTT. As protein: CASSYEGPSYEAFF.

The V and J genes are TRBV5-4 and TRBJ2-7; 11 positions match TRBD1. J lost 7 bases, V lost 0 bases, and 3 bases had no gene match. This CDR3 has 14 residues. The germline V gene encodes CDR1 SGHNT and CDR2 YYREEE (reference sequence). The CDR3 DNA is TGTGCCAGCAGCTTGGGGACAGGGGGCAGTGAGCAGTACTTC. It specifies CASSLGTGGSEQYF.